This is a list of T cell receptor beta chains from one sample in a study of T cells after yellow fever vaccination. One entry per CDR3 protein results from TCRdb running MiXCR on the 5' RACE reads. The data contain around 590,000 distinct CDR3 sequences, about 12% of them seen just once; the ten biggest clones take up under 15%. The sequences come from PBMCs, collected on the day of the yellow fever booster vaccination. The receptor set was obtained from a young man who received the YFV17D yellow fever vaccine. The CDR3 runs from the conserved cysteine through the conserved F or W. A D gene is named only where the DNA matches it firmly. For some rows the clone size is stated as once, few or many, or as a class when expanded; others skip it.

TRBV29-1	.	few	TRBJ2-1	TGCAGCGTTGGACCCAGACTAGTCCACAATGAGCAGTTCTTC	CSVGPRLVHNEQFF
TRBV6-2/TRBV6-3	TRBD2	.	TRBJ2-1	TGTGCCAGCAGTTACTCGCAATCGGGACTAGCGGGAACGGGGCATGAGCAGTTCTTC	CASSYSQSGLAGTGHEQFF
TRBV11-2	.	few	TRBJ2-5	TGTGCCAGCAGCCCACAGTGGCTAGCGCGTGAGACCCAGTACTTC	CASSPQWLARETQYF
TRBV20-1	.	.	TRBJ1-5	TGCAGTGCTACTAAGGGGGGGTATCAGCCCAAGCATTTT	CSATKGGYQPKHF
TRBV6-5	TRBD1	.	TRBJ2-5	TGTGCCAGCAGTTACAAGGACAGGGAGACCCAGTACTTC	CASSYKDRETQYF
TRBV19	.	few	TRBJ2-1	TGTGCCAGTAGTTCGCTGTCCAGACCTCCCTACAATGAGCAGTTCTTC	CASSSLSRPPYNEQFF
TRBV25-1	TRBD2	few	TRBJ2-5	TGTGCCAGCAGTGAATTCCTAGCGGGAGTGGAGACCCAGTACTTC	CASSEFLAGVETQYF
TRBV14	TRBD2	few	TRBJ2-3	TGTGCCAGCAGCCATCCAGCGGGAGCAGTAGATACGCAGTATTTT	CASSHPAGAVDTQYF
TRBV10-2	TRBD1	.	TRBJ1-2	TGCGCCAGCAGGGGGCAGGGGGCTAACTATGGCTACACCTTC	CASRGQGANYGYTF
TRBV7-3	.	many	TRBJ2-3	TGTGCCAGCAGCTTAACTTATACGAGCACAGATACGCAGTATTTT	CASSLTYTSTDTQYF
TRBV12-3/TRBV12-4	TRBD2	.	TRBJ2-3	TGTGCCAGCAGTCAGACTAGCGGGAGTGGCACAGATACGCAGTATTTT	CASSQTSGSGTDTQYF
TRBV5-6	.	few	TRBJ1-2	TGTGCCAGCAGCCCCTTCGGGGCCCGGGGGTCGAGGACCTTC	CASSPFGARGSRTF
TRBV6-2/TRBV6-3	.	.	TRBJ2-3	TGTGCCAGCAGCCCACCGGGAAGCACAGATACGCAGTATTTT	CASSPPGSTDTQYF
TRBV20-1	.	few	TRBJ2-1	TGCAGTGCTCTCGGTGGGGGCAACTACAATGAGCAGTTCTTC	CSALGGGNYNEQFF
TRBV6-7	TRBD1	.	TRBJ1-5	TGTGCCAGCAGGTGGGACAGGTACCCGGCCCATCATCGGCCCCAGCATTTT	CASRWDRYPAHHRPQHF
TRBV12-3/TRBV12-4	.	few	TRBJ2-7	TGTGCCAGCAGTTTAGGGAGTCACTACGAGCAGTACTTC	CASSLGSHYEQYF
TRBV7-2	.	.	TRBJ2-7	TGTGCCAGCAGCAGGGGGGCCTGGGGGACCTACGAGCAGTACTTC	CASSRGAWGTYEQYF